This record concerns one TCR beta chain sequence. Its antigen has not been determined. No base qualities exist here, and no much larger clone lies one base off it. Including the terminal cysteine and phenylalanine, the CDR3 comprises 21 residues. The DNA shown is the 63-base CDR3, in frame from base 1. This record comes from a study of radiotherapy plus CTLA-4 blockade in lung cancer listed by TCRdb under 2018. At the level of the whole study: Objective responses were observed in approximately 18% of enrolled patients, and disease control was achieved in around 30%. Broad study findings and their caveats: Early dynamic changes in blood T cell clones, together with increased serum interferon-beta after radiation, were reported as the strongest predictors of response. TCR clones derived from tumors expanded in peripheral blood after treatment with radiotherapy and ipilimumab.

The study evaluated CTLA-4 blockade (ipilimumab) given together with focal radiation therapy in patients who had chemo-refractory metastatic non-small-cell lung cancer. The protocol used for the library was the immunoSEQ multiplex PCR assay. TCRdb obtained this table from immuneACCESS and retained in-frame rearrangements with V and J assigned. These tables miss some clones; where compared with another copy, unresolved V genes account for less than half of the shortfall, and the remainder is unexplained. For this sample the table gives over 80,000 clones, of which around nine tenths were detected only once. Clones ranked in the top ten supply 16% of the sample.

The sequencing here drew on peripheral blood, taken from a patient treated with radiotherapy plus ipilimumab. The sequence joins TRBV21-1 to TRBJ1-5. TRBV21-1 is labeled a pseudogene. This TCR was sampled from a human donor with non-small cell lung cancer that progressed on radiotherapy plus ipilimumab. The DNA sequence is TGTGCCAGCAGCTCCCCTAAACGGAAAGGGTTCCTCCCCTCTAGCAATCAGCCCCAGCATTTT. It specifies CASSSPKRKGFLPSSNQPQHF.